This T cell receptor (beta chain) was profiled in a study of T cell clonality in common variable immunodeficiency. V trimming: 0 bases; J trimming: 6 bases; junction bases outside the gene matches: 9. This CDR3 contains 18 residues. The germline V gene encodes CDR1 GTSNPN and CDR2 SVGIG (reference sequence). Heparinized whole blood, about 5 to 8.5 ml, came from each donor. The study's findings and limits: The cause of increased CVID clonality remains unclear without subpopulation sequencing.

This clone was counted ten times or more. Antigen unknown. The read ends 3 residues early relative to the CDR3; the germline J gene fills the gap. Sequencing used immunoSEQ multiplex PCR; TCRdb keeps in-frame clones, though not all of them. The repertoire has more than 35,000 clones, none seen only once; the ten largest take 0.8% to 1%. The clonotype comes from a person between 18 and 69 years old in good health. Material: peripheral blood mononuclear cells. The V call is TRBV30, the J call TRBJ2-1; 15 bases line up with TRBD2. CDR3 DNA, as far as it was read: TGTGCCTGGAGTGTGACCCGGACTAGCGGGGGGGCCCCCAATGAG. This encodes CAWSVTRTSGGAPNE. In full, the CDR3 is CAWSVTRTSGGAPNEQFF.